Listed below are T cell receptor beta chains from one sample, sequenced in a study of cytomegalovirus exposure and HLA in healthy donors. The method was immunoSEQ multiplex PCR; TCRdb's version includes in-frame clones alone and lacks a portion of them. The data show some 90,000 clones, roughly 80% seen once. Sequenced input: PBMCs. These receptors were collected from a woman aged 50 to 60 in good health and CMV-seropositive. CDR3s leave out the opening cysteine and the closing phenylalanine or tryptophan. Not all rows give a size; the values are once, few, many and, for expanded clones, a class.

clone_size,v_call,j_call,cdr3_aa
NA,TRBV10-3,TRBJ1-4,AISEWADNEKLF
NA,TRBV5-1,TRBJ1-4,ASRVGVNEKLF
NA,TRBV19,TRBJ1-2,ASSMNRGFYGYT
NA,TRBV5-1,TRBJ2-3,ASSLELASTDTQY
NA,TRBV5-4,TRBJ1-5,ASSPETGGARNQPQH
once,TRBV19,TRBJ1-1,ASRVGWGRATEAF
NA,TRBV27,TRBJ1-1,ASSESGTEAF
few,TRBV9,TRBJ1-1,ASSVGITMNTEAF
NA,TRBV19,TRBJ2-1,ASSITGAGNEQF
NA,TRBV30,TRBJ2-5,AWSVGVAGVQETQY
NA,TRBV7-9,TRBJ1-2,ASSRDNYGYT
NA,TRBV12-5,TRBJ2-2,ASGLVRYTGELF
NA,TRBV11-2,TRBJ1-1,ASSLDGSWGRGSAEAF
NA,TRBV4-1,TRBJ2-1,ASSQVPGVWDEQF
NA,TRBV4-1,TRBJ2-3,ASSLLLAGGAPSTDTQY
NA,TRBV18,TRBJ2-2,ATSQRENTGELF
once,TRBV19,TRBJ2-3,ASSIGGQGQY
NA,TRBV7-9,TRBJ2-3,ASSPRTSGPGDTQY
once,TRBV5-1,TRBJ1-3,ASSSERGNTIY
NA,TRBV13,TRBJ1-1,ASSSRQGEAF
NA,TRBV7-9,TRBJ2-1,ASSSGLAGGPGEQF
NA,TRBV5-4,TRBJ1-3,ASSSPTGGSGNTIY
NA,TRBV19,TRBJ2-3,ASSNLGTSKSDTQY
NA,TRBV7-9,TRBJ2-2,ASSSEGAGELF
NA,TRBV7-2,TRBJ1-1,ASSMGQANTEAF
NA,TRBV9,TRBJ2-1,ASSPIAGVGNEQF
NA,TRBV6-5,TRBJ1-2,ASSYGPLTGTYT
NA,TRBV5-4,TRBJ1-1,ASSSGSLYEAF
NA,TRBV29-1,TRBJ1-5,SVGGNNQPQH
NA,TRBV9,TRBJ2-5,ASSVGRGLWQETQY
NA,TRBV11-3,TRBJ2-3,ASSLDILAGKSSTDTQY
NA,TRBV5-1,TRBJ2-3,ASSAGLTEWDTQY
few,TRBV19,TRBJ1-5,ATKLDRASNQPQH
NA,TRBV5-5,TRBJ2-3,ASSVNLQGARTDTQY
NA,TRBV9,TRBJ1-3,ASSVAGSGNTIY
once,TRBV14,TRBJ1-2,ASSLSSGGRGERNYGYT
NA,TRBV7-7,TRBJ2-2,ASSPGTGNTGELF